These 13 T cell receptor beta chains came from one sample sequenced in a study of cytomegalovirus exposure and HLA in healthy donors (dated by TCRdb to the late 2010s). Library construction relied on the immunoSEQ multiplex PCR assay. For the multiplex PCR, a mixture combining 60 forward primers for TCR Vbeta segments and 13 reverse primers for TCR Jbeta segments was used. The clones in this table, taken by TCRdb from immuneACCESS, are in-frame only. Not every clone is retained; where verified, under half of the shortfall comes from an unresolved V gene, and the cause of the rest is unknown. The sample table contains roughly 200,000 clones; only one count was recorded for around four fifths of them. 2.5% to 3.5% of the sample goes to the ten largest clones. Sequenced input: PBMCs. These receptors all come from a woman aged 40 to 55 in good health and CMV-seronegative.

V and J are TRBV13 and TRBJ2-7; 8 nucleotides align to TRBD2. There are 17 residues in the CDR3. Germline V gives CDR1 PRHDT, CDR2 FYEKMQ (reference sequence). V lost 5 bases and J lost 1; bases outside the gene matches: 13. Written as DNA, the CDR3 is TGTGCCAGCAGCGGATTAGCGGGAACGAGAGGGTCCTACGAGCAGTACTTC. Amino acids: CASSGLAGTRGSYEQYF. The full variable domain, with the rest looked up from reference TRBV13 and TRBJ2-7, is AAGVIQSPRHLIKEKRETATLKCYPIPRHDTVYWYQQGPGQDPQFLISFYEKMQSDKGSIPDRFSAQQFSDYHSELNMSSLELGDSALYFCASSGLAGTRGSYEQYFGPGTRLTVT.

The chain uses TRBV5-1 and TRBJ2-6, with D possibly matching TRBD2 (7 bases). Germline CDR1 reads SGHRS; CDR2 reads YFSETQ. V was trimmed by 0 bases and J by 8 bases, leaving 18 bases between them. This CDR3 spans 17 amino acids. The CDR3: CASSLAEGGPVTNVLTF. In DNA form, the CDR3 reads TGCGCCAGCAGCTTGGCCGAGGGGGGGCCTGTAACCAACGTCCTGACTTTC. Drawing the rest from reference TRBV5-1 and TRBJ2-6, the complete variable domain is KAGVTQTPRYLIKTRGQQVTLSCSPISGHRSVSWYQQTPGQGLQFLFEYFSETQRNKGNFPGRFSGRQFSNSRSEMNVSTLELGDSALYLCASSLAEGGPVTNVLTFGAGSRLTVL.

Worth noting for this clone: This sample also contains other DNA sequences that code for the same CDR3. V usage is TRBV30 and J usage is TRBJ2-5; a weak D match, TRBD2 (6 bases). There are 14 residues in the CDR3. The ends were cut back, 0 bases at V and 5 bases at J, with 13 bases in the middle. Germline V CDR1 and CDR2: GTSNPN, SVGIG (reference sequence). The CDR3, as DNA: TGTGCCTGGAGTGTGCTACCCGGAGGGGAGACCCAGTACTTC. The encoded protein is CAWSVLPGGETQYF.

The V call is TRBV5-6, the J call TRBJ1-6, with TRBD1 matching 7 bases. This CDR3 region has 16 residues. The V segment lost 2 bases and the J segment 6 bases; nucleotides outside the gene matches: 8. Germline assignment: CDR1 SGHDT and CDR2 YYEEEE. The CDR3: CASSFSVRQGNSPLHF. DNA of the CDR3: TGTGCCAGCAGCTTCAGTGTCAGACAGGGTAATTCACCCCTCCACTTT.

The genes are TRBV10-3 and TRBJ1-1; 9 positions agree with TRBD1. The V gene end was trimmed by 10 bases and the J gene end by 5 bases; junction bases not matched to a gene: 11. Germline lookup yields CDR1 ENHRY and CDR2 SYGVKD. The CDR3 sequence is 14 residues long. CDR3 bases: TGTGCCACACGTCCGGGACAGGGCGAAACTGAAGCTTTCTTT. As protein: CATRPGQGETEAFF.

The genes are TRBV15 and TRBJ2-7; D not certain. The germline V gene has CDR1 LNHNV and CDR2 YYDKDF (reference sequence). CDR3 size: 16 residues. The ends were cut back, 4 bases at V and 0 bases at J, with 16 bases in the middle. This CDR3 is CATSKNVAPTSYEQYF. In nucleotides, the CDR3 is TGTGCCACCAGCAAGAACGTGGCTCCAACCTCCTACGAGCAGTACTTC.

This chain joins TRBV5-6 and TRBJ1-2; D remains unclear. Per the germline V gene, CDR1 is SGHDT and CDR2 is YYEEEE. V was shortened by 0 bases and J by 1 base, with 7 bases between the two germline ends. The length of the CDR3 is 14 residues. Here the CDR3 reads CASSLGRNNYGYTF. The CDR3 coding sequence is TGTGCCAGCAGCTTGGGTCGTAATAACTATGGCTACACCTTC.

In this sample, this clone turned up a few times. This CDR3 reads CATKGGADEAFF. The CDR3 region has the DNA TGTGCCACCAAAGGGGGGGCGGATGAAGCTTTCTTT. The chain combines TRBV6-6 with TRBJ1-1; weak D call: TRBD1 (6 bases). CDR1 is MNHNY and CDR2 is SVGAGI in the germline V gene (reference sequence). The CDR3 loop spans 12 amino acids. V dropped 10 bases and J dropped 7 bases, with 16 bases sitting between them.

The V call is TRBV7-9, the J call TRBJ1-1; TRBD1 aligns across 11 bases. This CDR3 is 17 amino acids long. The ends lost 5 bases at V and 1 base at J; junction bases unmatched: 9. CDR1 is SEHNR and CDR2 is FQNEAQ in the germline V gene (reference sequence). For the CDR3, the DNA is TGTGCCAGCAGCGCGGGACAGGGGGGTCCCTCGAACACTGAAGCTTTCTTT. Protein: CASSAGQGGPSNTEAFF.

The rearrangement uses TRBV4-2 and TRBJ1-2; D gene uncertain. The V gene lost 3 bases and the J gene lost 0 bases, with 14 bases spanning the gap. The germline CDR1 and CDR2 sequences are LGHNA and YNFKEQ. The CDR3 totals 16 residues. CDR3 amino acids: CASSQGPAGTNYGYTF. In DNA form, the CDR3 reads TGTGCCAGCAGCCAGGGCCCCGCCGGTACTAACTATGGCTACACCTTC.

The chain couples TRBV10-1 to TRBJ1-1; D might be TRBD1 (6 bases). Germline V CDR1 and CDR2: WNHNN, SYGVQD (reference sequence). V gave up 3 bases and J gave up 3 bases, with 8 bases separating them. The CDR3 covers 13 residues. The CDR3 sequence: CASSDPGDTEAFF. The CDR3 DNA is TGCGCCAGCAGTGATCCAGGGGACACTGAAGCTTTCTTT.

This sequence joins TRBV29-1 and TRBJ2-1; TRBD2 matches 10 bases. CDR3 size: 14 residues. CDR1 SQVTM and CDR2 ANQGSEA come from the germline V gene. V was pared by 4 bases and J by 12 bases, with 12 bases of the junction left unmatched. For the CDR3, the DNA is TGCAGCGTTGGTGGGGACGTCGGACTAGCGGCGCAGTTCTTC. Translating it yields CSVGGDVGLAAQFF.

The chain links TRBV4-1 to TRBJ2-7; a possible D gene is TRBD2 (6 bases). Germline V gene lookup returns CDR1 MGHRA and CDR2 YSYEKL. V gave up 0 bases and J gave up 2 bases, with 11 bases separating them. This CDR3 is built from 15 residues. CDR3 sequence (DNA): TGCGCCAGCAGCCAAGATCGGGGGTCGGCCTACGAGCAGTACTTC. It yields the protein CASSQDRGSAYEQYF.